Listed here are 10 T cell receptor beta chains from one sample, sequenced in a study of blood T cell repertoires in COVID-19. Repertoires were generated with immunoSEQ multiplex PCR, while TCRdb's copy carries only in-frame clones and drops some. The profile shows some 80,000 clones, more than 60% of them singletons. The sample consisted of peripheral blood. These receptors originate from a human donor in a cohort sampled during active COVID-19.

This clone has only one observation. The rearrangement uses TRBV7-6 and TRBJ1-2, with D unclear. Trimming shortened V by 5 bases and J by 0 bases, and 16 bases separated the two germline ends. CDR3 size: 16 residues. Per the germline V gene, CDR1 is SGHVS and CDR2 is FNYEAQ. The CDR3 loop is CASSLDVGEANYGYTF. The CDR3 DNA follows: TGTGCCAGCAGCCTAGACGTCGGGGAAGCTAACTATGGCTACACCTTC.

The chain carries TRBV6-2 or TRBV6-3 and TRBJ2-3, with D possibly matching TRBD1 (6 bases). V was clipped by 6 bases and J by 4 bases, with 17 bases between them. The CDR3 runs 15 residues. Germline-derived CDR1 and CDR2 are MNHEY and SVGEGT. The CDR3 protein is CASSRQDNLADTQYF. The CDR3 coding sequence is TGTGCCAGCAGCCGACAGGACAATCTGGCAGATACGCAGTATTTT.

The gene calls are TRBV9 and TRBJ2-6; 8 bases map to TRBD2. The CDR3 extends over 18 amino acids. The V gene's germline CDR1 is SGDLS and CDR2 YYNGEE. The V and J ends lost 2 bases and 0 bases, in that order; junction bases with no gene match: 7. The CDR3 DNA reads TGTGCCAGCAGCGTGCGCCTAGCGGGTCCCTCTGGGGCCAACGTCCTGACTTTC. It is translated as CASSVRLAGPSGANVLTF.

The V gene is TRBV27, the J gene TRBJ2-2; D ambiguous. The CDR3 has 12 residues. The V end was cut by 6 bases, the J end by 5 bases, with 7 bases between. Germline CDR1 and CDR2: MNHEY and SMNVEV (reference sequence). The DNA for the CDR3 is TGTGCCAGCAGCCTACGGACCGGGGAGCTGTTTTTT. This translates into CASSLRTGELFF.

To note about this clone: An end of the junction does not agree with germline; a read error may underlie this. V gene TRBV6-1 combines with J gene TRBJ2-2; 7 bases are shared with TRBD2. This CDR3 has 14 residues. CDR1 is MNHNS and CDR2 is SASEGT in the germline V gene. Written as DNA, the CDR3 is TGTGCCAGCAATGAAGGACTAGAGTCCGGGGAGCTGTTTTTT. Translated, it gives CASNEGLESGELFF.

This clone was seen just once. The CDR3 region has the DNA TGTGCCAGCAGCTCGACTGGGACAGGGGGCGGGGAGACCCAGTACTTC. It encodes CASSSTGTGGGETQYF. This rearrangement joins TRBV5-4 to TRBJ2-5, with 12 bases that match TRBD1. The junction had 8 bases not matched to a gene; V was cut back by 3 bases and J by 5 bases. CDR3 size: 16 residues. CDR1 SGHNT and CDR2 YYREEE come from the germline V gene (reference sequence). Using reference TRBV5-4 and TRBJ2-5 for the parts outside the CDR3, the full variable domain is ETGVTQSPTHLIKTRGQQVTLRCSSQSGHNTVSWYQQALGQGPQFIFQYYREEENGRGNFPPRFSGLQFPNYSSELNVNALELDDSALYLCASSSTGTGGGETQYFGPGTRLLVL.

This clone has just one count. V usage is TRBV5-1 and J usage is TRBJ2-1; 9 bases align to TRBD1. The CDR3 spans 15 residues. V gave up 4 bases and J gave up 6 bases; unmatched junction bases: 8. From germline, CDR1 is SGHRS and CDR2 YFSETQ. CDR3 loop: CASSMDRGLFNEQFF. As DNA, the CDR3 is TGCGCCAGCAGCATGGACAGGGGTCTCTTCAATGAGCAGTTCTTC.

The V gene is TRBV27, the J gene TRBJ1-2; D unclear. This CDR3 has 16 residues. Germline CDR1 is MNHEY and CDR2 is SMNVEV (reference sequence). The V gene lost 3 bases and the J gene lost 0 bases, with 14 bases spanning the gap. CDR3 DNA: TGTGCCAGCAGTTTGTCCCACGGGGTAGCTAACTATGGCTACACCTTC. Amino acids: CASSLSHGVANYGYTF.

The V gene is TRBV6-6, the J gene TRBJ2-7; D call uncertain. Deletions cut 2 bases from V and 3 bases from J, with 5 bases between. Germline-derived CDR1 and CDR2 are MNHNY and SVGAGI (reference sequence). The CDR3 covers 12 residues. The CDR3 here is CASSYVFYEQYF. As DNA, the CDR3 is TGTGCCAGCAGTTACGTATTCTACGAGCAGTACTTC.

The rearrangement links TRBV5-1 to TRBJ2-5; 10 bases align to TRBD1. In germline, CDR1 is SGHRS, CDR2 YFSETQ. With 6 bases clipped from V and 2 bases from J, the junction kept 7 bases outside the gene matches. There are 15 residues in the CDR3. CDR3 nucleotides: TGCGCCAGCACTCTAGGGGGACAGGGGCAAGAGACCCAGTACTTC. This gives the protein CASTLGGQGQETQYF.